This T cell receptor (beta chain) appears in the sequencing data of a study of T-cell reconstitution after alpha-beta-depleted transplantation in children. Germline V gene data show CDR1 as SGHTA and CDR2 as FQGNSA. The CDR3 runs 18 residues. The trim removed 5 bases at V and 2 bases at J, leaving 13 bases unmatched. There are many counts of this clonotype. Unique molecular identifiers were built into the TCRbeta library. In TCRdb, the PCR reads were re-called with MiXCR into one record per CDR3 protein. The sample contains about 400,000 distinct CDR3 sequences, roughly 21% of which appear only once. The sample was PBMCs from the stem cell graft donor, taken from the stem cell graft. The chain recombines TRBV7-2 with TRBJ2-1; TRBD2 aligns across 9 bases. The TCR was taken from a human donor who donated a stem cell graft to a child with acute myeloid leukemia. The CDR3 spells CASSTRGSGSRAYNEQFF. DNA of the CDR3: TGTGCCAGCAGCACAAGGGGTAGCGGGAGTCGCGCCTACAATGAGCAGTTCTTC.